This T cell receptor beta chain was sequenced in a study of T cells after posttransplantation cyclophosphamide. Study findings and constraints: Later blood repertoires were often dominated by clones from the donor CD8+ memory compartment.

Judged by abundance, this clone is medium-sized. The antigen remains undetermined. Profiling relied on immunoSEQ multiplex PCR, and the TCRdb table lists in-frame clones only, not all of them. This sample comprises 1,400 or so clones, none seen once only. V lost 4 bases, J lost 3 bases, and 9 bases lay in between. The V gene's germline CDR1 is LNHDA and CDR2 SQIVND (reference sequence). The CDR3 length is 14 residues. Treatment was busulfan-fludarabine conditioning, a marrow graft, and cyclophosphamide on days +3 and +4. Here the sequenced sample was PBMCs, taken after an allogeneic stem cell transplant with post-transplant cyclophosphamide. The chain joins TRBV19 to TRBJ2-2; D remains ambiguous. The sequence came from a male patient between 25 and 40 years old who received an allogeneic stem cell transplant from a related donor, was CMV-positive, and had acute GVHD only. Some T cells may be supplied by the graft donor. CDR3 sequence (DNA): TGTGCCAGTAGTACCTTGTCGGACACCGGGGAGCTGTTTTTT. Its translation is CASSTLSDTGELFF.